This T cell receptor (beta chain) is drawn from a study of identical twins. The table lists this clonotype with a few counts. Germline V gives CDR1 SQVTM, CDR2 ANQGSEA. Trimming cost V 1 base and J 0 bases, with 10 bases left between them. The CDR3 extends over 15 amino acids. MiXCR, run by TCRdb on the 5' RACE reads, gives a single entry per CDR3 protein. This table holds a few hundred thousand distinct CDR3 sequences, about 13% found once. These data were also reused for a study on yellow fever vaccine responses in identical twins. Per that study: The authors reported partly convergent, partly personalized vaccine responses in identical twins.

V and J are TRBV29-1 and TRBJ2-1; D might be TRBD2 (5 bases). The receptor was isolated from a woman aged 18-29 years in good health. Specimen: memory (CD45RO+) T cells sorted from blood. CDR3 amino acids: CSVEGSASSYNEQFF. For the CDR3, the DNA is TGCAGCGTTGAAGGTAGCGCAAGCTCCTACAATGAGCAGTTCTTC.